A selection of T cell receptor beta chains follows, all from one sample in a study of cytomegalovirus exposure and HLA in healthy donors. Assay used: immunoSEQ multiplex PCR; TCRdb lists only in-frame clones, some missing. The table counts roughly 72,000 clones; 3.5% to 4.5% lies in the top ten. The sample consisted of PBMCs. Receptors originate from a man younger than 35 in good health and CMV-seropositive. Each CDR3 is given with its conserved first and last residue. D genes are given only for firm matches.

>.|TRBJ2-6|TRBV9
TGTGCCAGCAGCGTAGGCGGCTTCTCTGGGGCCAACGTCCTGACTTTC
CASSVGGFSGANVLTF
>TRBD1|TRBJ2-7|TRBV6-1
TGTGCCAGCAGCCCAACAGGGGGCTCCGAGCAGTACTTC
CASSPTGGSEQYF
>.|TRBJ1-1|TRBV28
TGTGCCAGCAGTCCCAGGGGACGGTGGGGCACTGAAGCTTTCTTT
CASSPRGRWGTEAFF
>.|TRBJ1-6|TRBV10-3
TGTGCCATCAGTGACATGAATTCACCCCTCCACTTT
CAISDMNSPLHF
>.|TRBJ1-2|TRBV27
TGTGCCAGCAGTTTCTTCCAGGGTGATCCCTATGGCTACACCTTC
CASSFFQGDPYGYTF
>TRBD1|TRBJ1-5|TRBV28
TGTGCCAGCAGTCGCGACAGGGTAGGCAATCAGCCCCAGCATTTT
CASSRDRVGNQPQHF
>.|TRBJ2-7|TRBV27
TGTGCCAGCAGTTTAACAGGTTCCGACTACGAGCAGTACTTC
CASSLTGSDYEQYF
>TRBD2|TRBJ2-1|TRBV28
TGTGCCAGCATCCTTAGCGGGGGGGCCTGGAATGAGCAGTTCTTC
CASILSGGAWNEQFF
>.|TRBJ1-6|TRBV5-1
TGCGCCAGCAGCTTGGACAGTCGGGGGTCACCCCTCCACTTT
CASSLDSRGSPLHF
>TRBD1|TRBJ1-1|TRBV7-9
TGTGCCAGCACGCAGGGGGCAAGGACTGAAGCTTTCTTT
CASTQGARTEAFF
>TRBD1|TRBJ1-1|TRBV18
TGTGCCAGCGGACAGGGTGCGGACACTGAAGCTTTCTTT
CASGQGADTEAFF
>.|TRBJ2-2|TRBV25-1
TGTGCCACCCGGTCAAGGAGGGCCTCGAACACCGGGGAGCTGTTTTTT
CATRSRRASNTGELFF
>.|TRBJ2-7|TRBV5-6
TGTGCCAGCAGCCCCATCCGGGAATTATCCTACGAGCAGTACTTC
CASSPIRELSYEQYF
>TRBD1|TRBJ1-1|TRBV2
TGTGCCAGCAGTGGAGACCGGGACAGGGCGAACACTGAAGCTTTCTTT
CASSGDRDRANTEAFF
>TRBD1|TRBJ1-2|TRBV4-1
TGCGCCAGCAGCCAAGCTGGGACAGGGGGCGACGGTGGCTACACCTTC
CASSQAGTGGDGGYTF
>.|TRBJ1-5|TRBV18
TGTGCCAGCTCACCACCTGGCAGGGTAGACCAGCCCCAGCATTTT
CASSPPGRVDQPQHF
>TRBD2|TRBJ2-1|TRBV2
TGTGCCACCATGTTACGCGGGGGGGAGAACAATGAGCAGTTCTTC
CATMLRGGENNEQFF
>TRBD1|TRBJ1-1|TRBV6-7
TGTGCCAGCAGTTACTGGGACAGGCCGGACACTGAAGCTTTCTTT
CASSYWDRPDTEAFF
>TRBD1|TRBJ1-5|TRBV16
TGTGCCAGCAGCCAGACAGGGGGTCAGCCCCAGCATTTT
CASSQTGGQPQHF
>.|TRBJ1-2|TRBV9
TGTGCCAGCAGCGTAGAGGTTAGCTTCTATGGCTACACCTTC
CASSVEVSFYGYTF
>TRBD2|TRBJ2-7|TRBV27
TGTGCCAGCAGTTTAGCCTCCAGCGGGGGGTACGAGCAGTACTTC
CASSLASSGGYEQYF
>.|TRBJ1-2|TRBV19
TGTGCCAGTAGTGAGCGGACAGTCCCTTACCCCTACACCTTC
CASSERTVPYPYTF
>TRBD1|TRBJ1-2|TRBV5-1
TGCGCCAGCAGCCTAGGGACAGCTTATGGCTACACCTTC
CASSLGTAYGYTF
>.|TRBJ1-5|TRBV4-1
TGCGCCAGCAGACAAGACAGAAATCAGCCCCAGCATTTT
CASRQDRNQPQHF
>TRBD2|TRBJ2-3|TRBV9
TGTGCCAGCAGCGTCTCCGGGGGGGCGACAGATACGCAGTATTTT
CASSVSGGATDTQYF
>.|TRBJ2-7|TRBV5-5
TGTGCCAGCAGCCACCCCTCGGGTCTGACCTATCCCTACGAGCAGTACTTC
CASSHPSGLTYPYEQYF
>.|TRBJ1-5|TRBV15
TGTGCCACCAGCAGAGACGGTCAACGGGGTCAGCCCCAGCATTTT
CATSRDGQRGQPQHF
>TRBD1|TRBJ2-2|TRBV5-1
TGCGCCAGCAGCTTGAGACAGGGGGCCCCATTTAACACCGGGGAGCTGTTTTTT
CASSLRQGAPFNTGELFF
>TRBD1|TRBJ1-2|TRBV6-5
TGTGCCAGCAGGGGACAGGGGGCCTATGGCTACACCTTC
CASRGQGAYGYTF
>.|TRBJ2-2|TRBV5-1
TGCGCCAGCAGCTTGTCAAGCAGCGTAAACACCGGGGAGCTGTTTTTT
CASSLSSSVNTGELFF
>TRBD2|TRBJ2-7|TRBV5-4
TGTGCCAGCAGCCACGGGGGGGACTCCTACGAGCAGTACTTC
CASSHGGDSYEQYF
>.|TRBJ2-7|TRBV13
TGTGCCAGCAGAGGAGAGTCGGCCGGCGAGCAGTACTTC
CASRGESAGEQYF
>.|TRBJ2-2|TRBV30
TGTGCCTGGACGGGGGGCCTCACCGGGGAGCTGTTTTTT
CAWTGGLTGELFF
>.|TRBJ2-3|TRBV30
TGTGCCTGGAGTGGAACAGGGAAAGATACGCAGTATTTT
CAWSGTGKDTQYF
>.|TRBJ1-3|TRBV28
TGTGCCAGCAGTCCGCTCCCTCAGGGAAAGGCTGGAAACACCATATATTTT
CASSPLPQGKAGNTIYF
>TRBD1|TRBJ2-2|TRBV6-1
TGTGCCAGCAGTGAAGAGCCTTCAGGGGGCGGGGAGCCGTTTTTT
CASSEEPSGGGEPFF
>.|TRBJ1-2|TRBV5-1
TGCGCCAGCAGCTTGGAGTGGGGGCCGGGAGGCTATACCTTC
CASSLEWGPGGYTF
>.|TRBJ1-2|TRBV7-9
TGTGCCAGCAGCTTAGGTTATGCAGGTACCTTC
CASSLGYAGTF
>.|TRBJ1-5|TRBV6-1
TGTGCCAGCAGTGATCAGTGGGCGATGTTAAGTCAGCCCCAGCATTTT
CASSDQWAMLSQPQHF
>TRBD1|TRBJ2-7|TRBV28
TGTGCCAGCAGTTTAGCCGGGGACAGCTCCTACGAGCAGTACTTC
CASSLAGDSSYEQYF
>TRBD1|TRBJ2-5|TRBV6-5
TGTGCCAGCAGTTCTGGGACAGGGAAGGAGACCCAGTACTTC
CASSSGTGKETQYF
>.|TRBJ2-7|TRBV25-1
TGTGCCAGCAGTGCCCAGGGGGGACTCTCCTACGAGCAGTACTTC
CASSAQGGLSYEQYF
>TRBD2|TRBJ2-3|TRBV9
TGTGCCAGCAGCGTAACGCCTAGCGGATATACGCAGTATTTT
CASSVTPSGYTQYF
>.|TRBJ2-5|TRBV7-8
TGTGCCAGCAGCTTAGCCTCCGGCGGCCAAGAGACCCAGTACTTC
CASSLASGGQETQYF
>TRBD2|TRBJ2-7|TRBV4-1
TGCGCCAGCAGCCAAGAGGGGACTAGCGGGGGACTCTACGAGCAGTACTTC
CASSQEGTSGGLYEQYF
>.|TRBJ2-2|TRBV28
TGTGCCAGCAGTGGGGGACAGAACACCGGGGAGCTGTTTTTT
CASSGGQNTGELFF